The TCR beta chain described here comes from a study of control samples from healthy donors and cancer patients. Measured with immunoSEQ multiplex PCR; TCRdb has only the in-frame clones, and not every one. The table shows some 120,000 clones, with roughly nine tenths occurring only once. The germline CDR1 and CDR2 sequences are MDHEN and SYDVKM. The CDR3 extends over 14 amino acids. V was shortened by 10 bases and J by 1 base, with 15 bases between the two germline ends. The sequencing sample was made of blood. The J gene is TRBJ2-3, the V gene TRBV28; D might be TRBD1 (6 bases). This receptor was identified in a woman between 18 and 29 years old in good health. CDR3 DNA sequence: TGTGCCATCGCGGACAGAGTGGGCACAGATACGCAGTATTTT. Encoded protein: CAIADRVGTDTQYF.